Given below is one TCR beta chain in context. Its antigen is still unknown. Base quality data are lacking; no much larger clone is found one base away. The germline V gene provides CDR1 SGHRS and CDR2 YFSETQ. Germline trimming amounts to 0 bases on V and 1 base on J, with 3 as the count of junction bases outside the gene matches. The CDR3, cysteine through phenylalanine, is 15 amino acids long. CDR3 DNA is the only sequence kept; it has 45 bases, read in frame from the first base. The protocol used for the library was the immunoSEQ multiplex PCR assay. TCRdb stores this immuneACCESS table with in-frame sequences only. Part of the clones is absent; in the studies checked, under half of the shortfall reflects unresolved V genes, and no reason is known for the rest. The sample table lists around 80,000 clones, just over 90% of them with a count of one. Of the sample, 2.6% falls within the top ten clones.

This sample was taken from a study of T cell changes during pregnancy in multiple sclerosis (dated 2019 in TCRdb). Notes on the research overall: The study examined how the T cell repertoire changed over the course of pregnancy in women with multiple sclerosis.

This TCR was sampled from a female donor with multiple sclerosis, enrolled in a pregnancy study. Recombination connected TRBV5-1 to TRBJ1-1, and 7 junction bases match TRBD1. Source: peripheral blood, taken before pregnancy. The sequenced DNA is TGCGCCAGCAGCTTGGGGGGACAGCCGAACACTGAAGCTTTCTTT. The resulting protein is CASSLGGQPNTEAFF.